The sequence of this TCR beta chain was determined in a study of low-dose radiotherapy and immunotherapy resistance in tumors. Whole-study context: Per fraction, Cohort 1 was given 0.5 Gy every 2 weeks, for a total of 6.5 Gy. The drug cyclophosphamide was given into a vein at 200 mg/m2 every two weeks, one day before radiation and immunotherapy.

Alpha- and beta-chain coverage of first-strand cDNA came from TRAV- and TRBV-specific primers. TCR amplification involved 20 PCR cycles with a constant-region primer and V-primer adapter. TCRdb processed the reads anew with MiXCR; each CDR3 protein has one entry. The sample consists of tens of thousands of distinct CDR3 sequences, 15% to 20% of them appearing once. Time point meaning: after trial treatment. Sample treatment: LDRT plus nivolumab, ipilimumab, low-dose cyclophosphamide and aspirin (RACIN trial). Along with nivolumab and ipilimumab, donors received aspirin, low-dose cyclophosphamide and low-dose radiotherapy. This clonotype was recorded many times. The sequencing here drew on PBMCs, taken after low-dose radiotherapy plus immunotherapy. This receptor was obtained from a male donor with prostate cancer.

The CDR3 nucleotides are TGTGCCAGCAGCCCCGGGACGAGATCTTTCTTT. Its translation: CASSPGTRSFF. The chain joins TRBV6-5 to TRBJ1-1, with D maybe TRBD1 (5 bases). The length of the CDR3 is 11 residues. V was shortened by 6 bases and J by 12 bases, with 14 bases between the two germline ends. Germline CDR1 reads MNHEY; CDR2 reads SVGAGI.